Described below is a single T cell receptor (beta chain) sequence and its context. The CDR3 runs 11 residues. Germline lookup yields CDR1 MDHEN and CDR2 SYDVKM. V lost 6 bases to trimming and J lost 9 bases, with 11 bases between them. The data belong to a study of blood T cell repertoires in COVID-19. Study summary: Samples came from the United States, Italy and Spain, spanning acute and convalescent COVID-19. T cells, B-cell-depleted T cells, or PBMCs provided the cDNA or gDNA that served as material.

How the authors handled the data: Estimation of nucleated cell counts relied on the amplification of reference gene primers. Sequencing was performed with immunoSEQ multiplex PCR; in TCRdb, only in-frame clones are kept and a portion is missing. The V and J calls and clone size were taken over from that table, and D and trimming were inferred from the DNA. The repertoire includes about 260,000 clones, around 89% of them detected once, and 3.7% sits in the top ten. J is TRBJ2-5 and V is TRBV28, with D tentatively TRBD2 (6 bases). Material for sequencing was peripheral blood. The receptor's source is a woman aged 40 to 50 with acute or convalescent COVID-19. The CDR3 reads CASSLGGPQYF. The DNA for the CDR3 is TGTGCCAGCAGCCTGGGAGGACCCCAGTACTTC.